The rows below give T cell receptor beta chains drawn from one sample of a study of blood T cells in healthy people across ages. A single record per CDR3 protein comes from TCRdb applying MiXCR to the 5' RACE reads. The sample gives 1.2 million to 1.5 million distinct CDR3 sequences, about 43% of which show up once; approximately 7.9% is in the top ten. The sample comprised blood. The receptors here all came from a woman aged 18 to 35 in good health. Each CDR3 is given with its conserved first and last residue. The D gene is left open where the match is weak. The size of a clone is reported for some rows only, either as once, few or many, or as a class for expanded clones.

NA,NA,TRBJ2-1,TRBV5-1,CASSLSIARGTETQFF,TGCGCCAGCAGCTTGAGTATTGCCAGGGGAACCGAGACCCAGTTCTTC
NA,NA,TRBJ2-7,TRBV27,CASGLWDVSSYEQYF,TGTGCCAGCGGGCTGTGGGACGTAAGCTCCTACGAGCAGTACTTC
NA,NA,TRBJ1-6,TRBV12-3/TRBV12-4,CASRKGGNSPLHF,TGTGCCTCACGGAAGGGTGGTAATTCACCCCTCCACTTT
few,TRBD1,TRBJ2-6,TRBV10-3,CAISATTGALSGANVLTF,TGTGCCATCAGTGCGACGACAGGGGCCCTCTCTGGGGCCAACGTCCTGACTTTC
NA,TRBD1,TRBJ2-1,TRBV7-9,CASSPRDSVGEQFF,TGTGCCAGCAGCCCTCGGGACAGCGTAGGCGAGCAGTTCTTC
NA,NA,TRBJ1-3,TRBV5-1,CASSLRWTERPGNTIYF,TGCGCCAGCAGCTTGAGGTGGACAGAACGTCCTGGAAACACCATATATTTT
few,NA,TRBJ2-7,TRBV5-5,CASSPGRGLYEQYF,TGTGCCAGCAGCCCGGGGAGGGGGCTATACGAGCAGTACTTC
once,TRBD2,TRBJ2-3,TRBV5-1,CAGRTSGSTDTQYF,TGCGCCGGTCGGACTAGCGGGAGCACAGATACGCAGTATTTT
NA,NA,TRBJ1-2,TRBV28,CASSVYGGYYGYTF,TGTGCCAGCAGTGTATATGGGGGTTACTATGGCTACACCTTC
NA,NA,TRBJ1-4,TRBV6-2/TRBV6-3,CASSYLNHEKLFF,TGTGCCAGCAGTTACCTGAACCATGAAAAACTGTTTTTT
NA,TRBD2,TRBJ2-5,TRBV7-2,CASSLPSLAGGEQYF,TGTGCCAGCAGCTTACCTTCGCTAGCGGGTGGTGAGCAGTACTTC
few,NA,TRBJ2-1,TRBV3-1,CASSQDGGTEQFF,TGTGCCAGCAGCCAGGACGGGGGTACGGAGCAGTTCTTC
few,TRBD1,TRBJ2-2,TRBV5-1,CASSLQGVTNTGELFF,TGCGCCAGCAGCTTGCAGGGGGTTACGAACACCGGGGAGCTGTTTTTT
few,TRBD1,TRBJ2-5,TRBV7-8,CASSLVGTEKETQYF,TGTGCCAGCAGCTTAGTCGGGACAGAAAAAGAGACCCAGTACTTC
once,TRBD1,TRBJ1-4,TRBV20-1,CSAIQGAVEKLFF,TGCAGTGCTATACAGGGGGCCGTTGAAAAACTGTTTTTT
NA,NA,TRBJ1-1,TRBV20-1,CSARMGPPGMNTEAFF,TGCAGTGCTAGGATGGGTCCCCCAGGGATGAACACTGAAGCTTTCTTT
NA,NA,TRBJ1-1,TRBV2,CASSELQGNTEAFF,TGTGCCAGCAGTGAACTACAGGGGAACACTGAAGCTTTCTTT
few,TRBD2,TRBJ2-7,TRBV20-1,CSARNPGLAPTYEQYF,TGCAGTGCTAGGAACCCCGGACTAGCGCCTACCTACGAGCAGTACTTC
NA,NA,TRBJ2-1,TRBV6-1,CASSVGGGGRNEQFF,TGTGCCAGCAGTGTCGGTGGGGGGGGCAGGAATGAGCAGTTCTTC
NA,TRBD2,TRBJ2-5,TRBV11-2,CASRAGRGGRETQYF,TGTGCCAGCAGAGCCGGGCGGGGGGGCCGAGAGACCCAGTACTTC
few,TRBD1,TRBJ2-7,TRBV6-5,CASSYSGQGEYEQYF,TGTGCCAGCAGTTACTCGGGACAGGGGGAGTACGAGCAGTACTTC
few,NA,TRBJ2-7,TRBV3-1,CASSQDAVLREQYF,TGTGCCAGCAGCCAAGACGCCGTGTTACGCGAGCAGTACTTC
NA,NA,TRBJ2-7,TRBV5-6,CASSPRAVTSHYGQYF,TGTGCCAGCAGCCCAAGAGCCGTCACGAGTCACTACGGACAGTACTTC
few,TRBD1,TRBJ2-3,TRBV24-1,CATSETGHDTDTQYF,TGTGCCACCAGCGAGACAGGGCACGACACAGATACGCAGTATTTT
many,TRBD1,TRBJ2-1,TRBV29-1,CSSGRQGAYEQFF,TGCAGCTCGGGACGACAGGGGGCTTATGAGCAGTTCTTC
few,NA,TRBJ2-1,TRBV9,CASSRDGQVYNEQFF,TGTGCCAGCAGCCGAGACGGCCAGGTTTACAATGAGCAGTTCTTC
NA,NA,TRBJ2-6,TRBV5-1,CASSLDLRGGGSGANVLTF,TGCGCCAGCAGCCTCGACCTCAGGGGCGGGGGCTCTGGGGCCAACGTCCTGACTTTC
NA,TRBD1,TRBJ1-1,TRBV12-3/TRBV12-4,CASSFGTGGHTEAFF,TGTGCCAGCAGTTTTGGGACAGGGGGCCACACTGAAGCTTTCTTT
NA,NA,TRBJ2-7,TRBV10-3,CASTTGGGSYEQYF,TGTGCCTCCACGACAGGTGGGGGGAGCTACGAGCAGTACTTC
NA,TRBD2,TRBJ2-1,TRBV6-1,CASSLPGLGNEQFF,TGTGCCAGCAGCCTTCCGGGACTAGGAAATGAGCAGTTCTTC
NA,TRBD2,TRBJ2-3,TRBV5-1,CASSRGASGPQADTQYF,TGCGCCAGCAGCCGGGGGGCTAGCGGGCCCCAAGCAGATACGCAGTATTTT
NA,TRBD2,TRBJ2-5,TRBV10-3,CAISAQLAGGSQETQYF,TGTGCCATCAGTGCCCAATTAGCGGGAGGAAGTCAAGAGACCCAGTACTTC
NA,TRBD1,TRBJ2-4,TRBV27,CASSLYGGQGKNIQYF,TGTGCCAGCAGTTTATACGGGGGACAGGGAAAAAACATTCAGTACTTC
NA,NA,TRBJ2-2,TRBV5-1,CASSLKPVDGELFF,TGCGCCAGCAGCTTGAAACCCGTGGACGGGGAGCTGTTTTTT
NA,TRBD1,TRBJ1-2,TRBV6-6,CASSYTGANYGYTF,TGTGCCAGCAGTTATACAGGGGCGAACTATGGCTACACCTTC
NA,NA,TRBJ2-7,TRBV27,CASSLYAGSGNEQYF,TGTGCCAGCAGTTTATACGCAGGGTCGGGGAACGAGCAGTACTTC
few,TRBD1,TRBJ1-2,TRBV7-9,CASSTNDGEPGTDSFYGYTF,TGTGCCAGCAGCACTAACGATGGGGAGCCGGGGACAGACTCGTTCTATGGCTACACCTTC
NA,NA,TRBJ1-2,TRBV6-5,CASSYSTTNYGYTF,TGTGCCAGCAGTTACTCGACAACCAACTATGGCTACACCTTC
few,NA,TRBJ2-3,TRBV18,CASTQGTPSTDTQYF,TGTGCCAGCACCCAGGGGACCCCTAGCACAGATACGCAGTATTTT
many,NA,TRBJ2-6,TRBV29-1,CSVGAGSVANVLTF,TGCAGCGTTGGAGCCGGCTCTGTGGCCAACGTCCTGACTTTC